The next 13 T cell receptor beta chains were all read from a single sample in a study of Ad26.COV2.S vaccination and SARS-CoV-2 variants. TCRdb keeps only in-frame clones here, not all; method: immunoSEQ multiplex PCR. This sample has about 410,000 clones, with approximately 89% found just once. Documented treatment: roughly 19 received Ad26.COV2.S at low or high dose, single or two shots; a few received placebo; per-sample allocation not given. At day 63 after the first vaccine or placebo injection, samples were drawn. This specimen consisted of peripheral blood, obtained in a trial of Ad26.COV2.S vaccine versus placebo. The receptors derive from a person aged 18-60 years who received the Ad26.COV2.S COVID-19 vaccine or a placebo.

This clone was picked up one time. CDR3 coding DNA: TGTGCCAGCAGCTGGGCCGGGACAGGGGGCTACGAGCAGTACTTC. This sequence encodes CASSWAGTGGYEQYF. The chain employs TRBV5-6 and TRBJ2-7, with 11 bases aligning to TRBD1. The CDR3 spans 15 residues. V gave up 3 bases and J gave up 3 bases; unmatched junction bases: 5. Per germline, CDR1 SGHDT and CDR2 YYEEEE.

CDR3 region: CASSTTNTGELFF. CDR3 nucleotide sequence: TGTGCCAGTAGTACCACTAACACCGGGGAGCTGTTTTTT. J is TRBJ2-2 and V is TRBV27; D is ambiguous. This CDR3 is built from 13 residues. Germline V gene sequence: CDR1 MNHEY, CDR2 SMNVEV (reference sequence). V dropped 9 bases and J dropped 2 bases, with 10 bases sitting between them.

The chain is built from TRBV10-3 and TRBJ1-3; 9 bases line up with TRBD1. This CDR3 comprises 16 residues. Per germline, CDR1 ENHRY and CDR2 SYGVKD. V was clipped by 2 bases and J by 1 base; unmatched bases: 3. The CDR3 region is CAISEPGQGSGNTIYF. The DNA for the CDR3 is TGTGCCATCAGTGAGCCGGGACAGGGATCTGGAAACACCATATATTTT.

The rearrangement links TRBV29-1 to TRBJ1-1; D ambiguous. The germline V gene encodes CDR1 SQVTM and CDR2 ANQGSEA. The CDR3 has 13 residues. Trimming shortened V by 4 bases and J by 2 bases, and 11 bases separated the two germline ends. The CDR3 coding sequence is TGCAGCGTTGGACGGCAGGTTAACACTGAAGCTTTCTTT. Encoded protein: CSVGRQVNTEAFF.

The rearrangement links TRBV7-7 to TRBJ2-7; weak D call: TRBD2 (6 bases). With 5 bases removed from V and 7 bases from J, the gap between germline ends came to 21 bases. Germline-derived CDR1 and CDR2 are SSHAT and FNYEAQ (reference sequence). The CDR3 is 15 residues long. CDR3 in amino acids: CASSPEDGGSGEQYF. CDR3 nucleotides: TGTGCCAGCAGCCCAGAGGATGGGGGGAGCGGGGAGCAGTACTTC.

V and J are TRBV7-2 and TRBJ2-3, with 8 positions matching TRBD2. Germline CDR1 is SGHTA and CDR2 is FQGNSA. There are 15 residues in the CDR3. V gave up 6 bases and J gave up 3 bases; unmatched junction bases: 8. The CDR3 DNA reads TGTGCCAGCAGTTGGGAGCGGGAGTCAACAGATACGCAGTATTTT. Encoded protein: CASSWERESTDTQYF.

V and J are TRBV27 and TRBJ2-7, with 10 bases aligning to TRBD2. CDR1 MNHEY and CDR2 SMNVEV come from the germline V gene (reference sequence). The CDR3 is 14 amino acids. V shed 6 bases, J shed 4 bases, and the junction held 6 bases outside the gene matches. As DNA, the CDR3 is TGTGCCAGCAGGAGAGCGGGAGGGATTTACGAGCAGTACTTC. It codes for CASRRAGGIYEQYF.

The chain joins TRBV25-1 to TRBJ2-7; a weak D match, TRBD2 (6 bases). CDR3 length: 11 amino acids. V lost 4 bases, J lost 6 bases, and 7 bases lay in between. From germline, CDR1 is MGHDK and CDR2 SYGVNS. The DNA of the CDR3 is TGTGCCAGCAGTGCCGGGGGCGAGCAGTACTTC. It encodes CASSAGGEQYF.

J is TRBJ1-2 and V is TRBV24-1; 11 bases are shared with TRBD1. With 3 bases clipped from V and 6 bases from J, the junction kept 5 bases outside the gene matches. The germline V gene has CDR1 KGHDR and CDR2 SFDVKD. The CDR3 is made up of 15 amino acids. The DNA of the CDR3 is TGTGCCACCAGTGATAGGGACAGGGGGTCGAATGGCTACACCTTC. It codes for CATSDRDRGSNGYTF.

The chain links TRBV15 to TRBJ2-7; D is undetermined. CDR3 size: 13 residues. The germline V and J ends were trimmed by 0 bases and 5 bases, with 8 bases remaining between them. Germline V CDR1 and CDR2: LNHNV, YYDKDF (reference sequence). The chain's CDR3 is CATSRDRLDEQYF. The CDR3, as DNA: TGTGCCACCAGCAGAGATAGACTTGACGAGCAGTACTTC.

This sequence joins TRBV30 and TRBJ2-2; TRBD1 matches at 9 bases. V was pared by 8 bases and J by 2 bases, with 9 bases of the junction left unmatched. The germline V gene has CDR1 GTSNPN and CDR2 SVGIG (reference sequence). There are 15 residues in the CDR3. The CDR3 protein is CALGRTGVNTGELFF. As DNA, the CDR3 is TGTGCCCTGGGGAGGACAGGGGTAAACACCGGGGAGCTGTTTTTT.

CDR3 nucleotide sequence: TGTGCCATCAGTGAGTCGCGGTCCGGAGGCACAGATACGCAGTATTTT. Its protein is CAISESRSGGTDTQYF. This sequence joins TRBV10-3 and TRBJ2-3; D uncertain. V was shortened by 0 bases and J by 1 base, with 11 bases between the two germline ends. There are 16 residues in the CDR3. Germline values: CDR1 ENHRY, CDR2 SYGVKD.

The chain has TRBV27 and TRBJ2-3; D gene uncertain. This CDR3 is 12 amino acids long. Trimming took 5 bases from V and 2 from J, leaving 5 bases between them. Germline CDR1 and CDR2: MNHEY and SMNVEV (reference sequence). CDR3 nucleotide sequence: TGTGCCAGCAGTCGACCCACAGATACGCAGTATTTT. Translated: CASSRPTDTQYF.